The rows below give T cell receptor beta chains drawn from one sample of a study of T cell changes during pregnancy in multiple sclerosis. Some clones are missing from TCRdb's copy, which holds only in-frame ones; the method was immunoSEQ multiplex PCR. This sample carries roughly 72,000 clones, approximately 94% of them seen once, and the ten largest clones take 0.2% to 0.25%. The sequencing used CD4+ T cells from peripheral blood mononuclear cells, collected before pregnancy. The origin of the receptors is a female donor with multiple sclerosis, enrolled in a pregnancy study. Both conserved end residues are part of each CDR3. Each record gives: V gene, clone size, J gene, D gene, CDR3 DNA, CDR3 protein. A D gene is named only where the DNA matches it firmly. The size field is filled for only some rows; it gives once, few, many or a size class.

V gene: TRBV5-1
clone size: NA
J gene: TRBJ2-3
D gene: TRBD2
CDR3 DNA: TGCGCCAGCAGCTTTACTAGCGGAGTTGGAGATACGCAGTATTTT
CDR3 protein: CASSFTSGVGDTQYF

V gene: TRBV4-1
clone size: NA
J gene: TRBJ2-4
D gene: NA
CDR3 DNA: TGCGCCAGCAGCCAAGCTAAGACAATTGGTGTGGACAAAAACATTCAGTACTTC
CDR3 protein: CASSQAKTIGVDKNIQYF

V gene: TRBV30
clone size: once
J gene: TRBJ2-2
D gene: NA
CDR3 DNA: TGTGCCTGGAGTGTACGAGTGGCCGGGGAGCTGTTTTTT
CDR3 protein: CAWSVRVAGELFF

V gene: TRBV6-1
clone size: once
J gene: TRBJ1-5
D gene: NA
CDR3 DNA: TGTGCCAGCAGCCAGGGGCAGGGCCAGCCCCAGCATTTT
CDR3 protein: CASSQGQGQPQHF

V gene: TRBV27
clone size: NA
J gene: TRBJ2-7
D gene: NA
CDR3 DNA: TGTGCCACGTTCCCCACAGGGATCGGCGACGAGCAGTACTTC
CDR3 protein: CATFPTGIGDEQYF

V gene: TRBV2
clone size: NA
J gene: TRBJ1-4
D gene: NA
CDR3 DNA: TGTGCCAGCAGTGAAGATTCGGGGGCTAATGAAAAACTGTTTTTT
CDR3 protein: CASSEDSGANEKLFF

V gene: TRBV28
clone size: NA
J gene: TRBJ1-5
D gene: TRBD1
CDR3 DNA: TGTGCCAGCAGACCACAGGGGACTAGCAATCAGCCCCAGCATTTT
CDR3 protein: CASRPQGTSNQPQHF

V gene: TRBV27
clone size: NA
J gene: TRBJ2-7
D gene: TRBD1
CDR3 DNA: TGTGCCAGCAGTTTAATCGGACAGGTCTCCTACGAGCAGTACTTC
CDR3 protein: CASSLIGQVSYEQYF

V gene: TRBV9
clone size: NA
J gene: TRBJ1-2
D gene: NA
CDR3 DNA: TGTGCCAGCAGCGTAGAAGGCAGGGCCTATGGCTACACCTTC
CDR3 protein: CASSVEGRAYGYTF

V gene: TRBV28
clone size: NA
J gene: TRBJ1-1
D gene: NA
CDR3 DNA: TGTGCCAGCAGTTCGTCCGGGAGGGAAGCTTTCTTT
CDR3 protein: CASSSSGREAFF

V gene: TRBV6-5
clone size: NA
J gene: TRBJ1-4
D gene: TRBD1
CDR3 DNA: TGTGCCAGCAGTTACTCGGGACAGACTAATGAAAAACTGTTTTTT
CDR3 protein: CASSYSGQTNEKLFF

V gene: TRBV5-4
clone size: NA
J gene: TRBJ1-1
D gene: NA
CDR3 DNA: TGTGCCAGCAGCCCGGGACTCAGGAACACTGAAGCTTTCTTT
CDR3 protein: CASSPGLRNTEAFF

V gene: TRBV10-3
clone size: NA
J gene: TRBJ1-1
D gene: NA
CDR3 DNA: TGTGCCATCACTCAGGGGCAGAACACTGAAGCTTTCTTT
CDR3 protein: CAITQGQNTEAFF

V gene: TRBV9
clone size: NA
J gene: TRBJ1-1
D gene: TRBD1
CDR3 DNA: TGTGCCAGCAGCGTATCAACAGGGGGCACTGAAGCTTTCTTT
CDR3 protein: CASSVSTGGTEAFF

V gene: TRBV5-1
clone size: NA
J gene: TRBJ2-3
D gene: TRBD1
CDR3 DNA: TGCGCCAGCAGCCCTAGACAGGGGGAGCCAGATACGCAGTATTTT
CDR3 protein: CASSPRQGEPDTQYF

V gene: TRBV29-1
clone size: NA
J gene: TRBJ2-2
D gene: TRBD1
CDR3 DNA: TGCAGCGTTGAGGAGACAGGGGCCACCGGGGAGCTGTTTTTT
CDR3 protein: CSVEETGATGELFF

V gene: TRBV6-7
clone size: NA
J gene: TRBJ1-5
D gene: TRBD1
CDR3 DNA: TGTGCCAGCCGAGTATCCCCATCACAGGGGGAGGAACAGCCCCAGCATTTT
CDR3 protein: CASRVSPSQGEEQPQHF

V gene: TRBV9
clone size: NA
J gene: TRBJ1-6
D gene: NA
CDR3 DNA: TGTGCCAGCAGCGTAGCCCAATCACCCCTCCACTTT
CDR3 protein: CASSVAQSPLHF

V gene: TRBV9
clone size: NA
J gene: TRBJ2-3
D gene: NA
CDR3 DNA: TGTGCCAGCAGCGTAGGCGGGATGCAAGATACGCAGTATTTT
CDR3 protein: CASSVGGMQDTQYF

V gene: TRBV5-4
clone size: NA
J gene: TRBJ2-1
D gene: TRBD2
CDR3 DNA: TGTGCCAGCAGCTCCAGACTAGCGGGGGGCTACAATGAGCAGTTCTTC
CDR3 protein: CASSSRLAGGYNEQFF

V gene: TRBV19
clone size: few
J gene: TRBJ1-5
D gene: NA
CDR3 DNA: TGTGCCAGTAGTATCCGCAGGGGTAGCAATCAGCCCCAGCATTTT
CDR3 protein: CASSIRRGSNQPQHF

V gene: TRBV29-1
clone size: NA
J gene: TRBJ1-2
D gene: TRBD1
CDR3 DNA: TGCAGCGCCGAGACAGGGGGCGACTATGGCTACACCTTC
CDR3 protein: CSAETGGDYGYTF

V gene: TRBV19
clone size: NA
J gene: TRBJ2-3
D gene: TRBD1
CDR3 DNA: TGTGCCAGTAGTGTCTTACAGGGGACCAACACAGATACGCAGTATTTT
CDR3 protein: CASSVLQGTNTDTQYF

V gene: TRBV14
clone size: once
J gene: TRBJ1-1
D gene: NA
CDR3 DNA: TGTGCCAGCAGCCATCAGGAGAACACTGAAGCTTTCTTT
CDR3 protein: CASSHQENTEAFF

V gene: TRBV30
clone size: NA
J gene: TRBJ1-5
D gene: TRBD1
CDR3 DNA: TGTGCCTGGGGACAGGGGAATCAGCCCCAGCATTTT
CDR3 protein: CAWGQGNQPQHF

V gene: TRBV5-1
clone size: NA
J gene: TRBJ2-1
D gene: NA
CDR3 DNA: TGCGCCAGCAGCCCCACGTCCTTGGGGGGCTACAATGAGCAGTTCTTC
CDR3 protein: CASSPTSLGGYNEQFF

V gene: TRBV4-2
clone size: NA
J gene: TRBJ2-7
D gene: NA
CDR3 DNA: TGTGCCAGCAGTAGATCCCGGGGGTATCTGAACGAGCAGTACTTC
CDR3 protein: CASSRSRGYLNEQYF

V gene: TRBV27
clone size: NA
J gene: TRBJ2-7
D gene: TRBD1
CDR3 DNA: TGTGCCAGCAGTGTCCGGGACAGGGGGTCCTACGAGCAGTACTTC
CDR3 protein: CASSVRDRGSYEQYF

V gene: TRBV28
clone size: NA
J gene: TRBJ2-7
D gene: TRBD1
CDR3 DNA: TGTGCCAGCAGTTTTCGGACAGGCTACGAGCAGTACTTC
CDR3 protein: CASSFRTGYEQYF

V gene: TRBV27
clone size: NA
J gene: TRBJ1-2
D gene: NA
CDR3 DNA: TGTGCCAGCAGACTAGCTTACAGGATTAACTATGGCTACACCTTC
CDR3 protein: CASRLAYRINYGYTF

V gene: TRBV5-1
clone size: NA
J gene: TRBJ2-6
D gene: TRBD2
CDR3 DNA: TGCGCCAGCAGTCGACTAGCGGGGGGTAGATTCTCTGGGGCCAACGTCCTGACTTTC
CDR3 protein: CASSRLAGGRFSGANVLTF

V gene: TRBV10-3
clone size: NA
J gene: TRBJ1-2
D gene: NA
CDR3 DNA: TGTGCCATCAGTCTAAGCCCGCAACCCTATGGCTACACCTTC
CDR3 protein: CAISLSPQPYGYTF

V gene: TRBV5-1
clone size: NA
J gene: TRBJ2-2
D gene: TRBD2
CDR3 DNA: TGCGCCAGCAGCTCCAATAGCGGGCCGAACACCGGGGAGCTGTTTTTT
CDR3 protein: CASSSNSGPNTGELFF

V gene: TRBV11-3
clone size: once
J gene: TRBJ1-6
D gene: NA
CDR3 DNA: TGTGCCAGCAGCTTAGGAGTTAATTCACCCCTCCACTTT
CDR3 protein: CASSLGVNSPLHF

V gene: TRBV19
clone size: NA
J gene: TRBJ2-7
D gene: NA
CDR3 DNA: TGTGCCAGTAGTATTGCAGGGGCCCTCTACGAGCAGTACTTC
CDR3 protein: CASSIAGALYEQYF

V gene: TRBV12-2
clone size: NA
J gene: TRBJ1-5
D gene: NA
CDR3 DNA: TGTGCAAGCGGTCAGCCCCAGCATTTT
CDR3 protein: CASGQPQHF

V gene: TRBV5-5
clone size: NA
J gene: TRBJ2-2
D gene: NA
CDR3 DNA: TGTGCCAGCAGCTTGGACGGGTTAGACACCGGGGAGCTGTTTTTT
CDR3 protein: CASSLDGLDTGELFF

V gene: TRBV2
clone size: NA
J gene: TRBJ2-7
D gene: NA
CDR3 DNA: TGTGCCAGCAGTGTCGACTCTACACGATCCAGATACGAGCAGTACTTC
CDR3 protein: CASSVDSTRSRYEQYF

V gene: TRBV30
clone size: NA
J gene: TRBJ2-1
D gene: TRBD2
CDR3 DNA: TGTGCCTGGAGTGCTTTAGCGGGACCTTGGGAGCAGTTCTTC
CDR3 protein: CAWSALAGPWEQFF

V gene: TRBV5-4
clone size: once
J gene: TRBJ1-1
D gene: NA
CDR3 DNA: TGTGCCAGCAGCCTGTCCTTGAACACTGAAGCTTTCTTT
CDR3 protein: CASSLSLNTEAFF

V gene: TRBV25-1
clone size: NA
J gene: TRBJ1-2
D gene: NA
CDR3 DNA: TGTGCCAGCAGTGACGCGAGGGAGTATGGCTACACCTTC
CDR3 protein: CASSDAREYGYTF

V gene: TRBV15
clone size: NA
J gene: TRBJ2-5
D gene: NA
CDR3 DNA: TGTGCCACCAGCCCGCGACAGGTCCAAGAGACCCAGTACTTC
CDR3 protein: CATSPRQVQETQYF

V gene: TRBV5-4
clone size: NA
J gene: TRBJ2-5
D gene: TRBD1
CDR3 DNA: TGTGCCAGCAGCTCGGACAGGGTGGTGGAGACCCAGTACTTC
CDR3 protein: CASSSDRVVETQYF

V gene: TRBV7-2
clone size: once
J gene: TRBJ2-3
D gene: TRBD2
CDR3 DNA: TGTGCCAGCAGCTTAGGGGCTAGCGGGCCGCCAGATACGCAGTATTTT
CDR3 protein: CASSLGASGPPDTQYF

V gene: TRBV7-8
clone size: NA
J gene: TRBJ2-7
D gene: NA
CDR3 DNA: TGTGCCAGCAGCCTCTATGGGGGGGACACTACCTACGAGCAGTACTTC
CDR3 protein: CASSLYGGDTTYEQYF

V gene: TRBV27
clone size: once
J gene: TRBJ1-1
D gene: NA
CDR3 DNA: TGTGCCAGCAGTTTATCGCGGAACACTGAAGCTTTCTTT
CDR3 protein: CASSLSRNTEAFF

V gene: TRBV5-4
clone size: NA
J gene: TRBJ2-5
D gene: TRBD1
CDR3 DNA: TGTGCCAGCAGCCCCGACCCTTTCAGGGGGCAAGAGACCCAGTACTTC
CDR3 protein: CASSPDPFRGQETQYF

V gene: TRBV27
clone size: NA
J gene: TRBJ1-1
D gene: NA
CDR3 DNA: TGTGCCAGCAACAGCAGACCGAACACTGAAGCTTTCTTT
CDR3 protein: CASNSRPNTEAFF

V gene: TRBV20-1
clone size: NA
J gene: TRBJ2-7
D gene: NA
CDR3 DNA: TGCAGCCGGGACTCTGAGCTCGAGCAGTACTTC
CDR3 protein: CSRDSELEQYF

V gene: TRBV5-1
clone size: NA
J gene: TRBJ2-7
D gene: TRBD2
CDR3 DNA: TGCGCCAGCCAGGTGGGTAGCGGGAGAGAAGCTTACGAGCAGTACTTC
CDR3 protein: CASQVGSGREAYEQYF

V gene: TRBV11-3
clone size: NA
J gene: TRBJ2-3
D gene: TRBD2
CDR3 DNA: TGTGCCAGCAGCTTTAGCGGGATGGACACAGATACGCAGTATTTT
CDR3 protein: CASSFSGMDTDTQYF

V gene: TRBV6-6
clone size: NA
J gene: TRBJ1-1
D gene: TRBD1
CDR3 DNA: TGTGCCAGCAGTCGCTCGACAGGGGTGGGAACTGAAGCTTTCTTT
CDR3 protein: CASSRSTGVGTEAFF

V gene: TRBV14
clone size: NA
J gene: TRBJ2-4
D gene: NA
CDR3 DNA: TGTGCCAGCAGCCAAGATACGACGGGTCCCCGGAGGGACATTCAGTACTTC
CDR3 protein: CASSQDTTGPRRDIQYF

V gene: TRBV29-1
clone size: once
J gene: TRBJ2-4
D gene: TRBD2
CDR3 DNA: TGCAGCGTTGCCCGAACTAGCGGGGGGGTAGGTGACATTCAGTACTTC
CDR3 protein: CSVARTSGGVGDIQYF

V gene: TRBV11-3
clone size: NA
J gene: TRBJ2-3
D gene: TRBD1
CDR3 DNA: TGTGCCAGCAGCACCCATCGACAGGGACCCACAGATACGCAGTATTTT
CDR3 protein: CASSTHRQGPTDTQYF

V gene: TRBV14
clone size: NA
J gene: TRBJ2-1
D gene: TRBD2
CDR3 DNA: TGTGCCAGCAGCCAAGTTCGAGCGGGGAGCAGTGAGCAGTTCTTC
CDR3 protein: CASSQVRAGSSEQFF

V gene: TRBV30
clone size: NA
J gene: TRBJ2-3
D gene: TRBD2
CDR3 DNA: TGTGCCTGGGCCACGGGAGGGGATACGCAGTATTTT
CDR3 protein: CAWATGGDTQYF

V gene: TRBV27
clone size: NA
J gene: TRBJ2-7
D gene: TRBD2
CDR3 DNA: TGTGCCAGCAGTTTACTCGGACTAGCGGGACACGAGCAGTACTTC
CDR3 protein: CASSLLGLAGHEQYF

V gene: TRBV4-1
clone size: few
J gene: TRBJ1-1
D gene: NA
CDR3 DNA: TGCGCCAGCAGCCAAGAATCAGGATGGGGCCGAGCTTTCTTT
CDR3 protein: CASSQESGWGRAFF